One and the same sample provided the 18 T cell receptor beta chains below, sequenced in a study of cytomegalovirus exposure and HLA in healthy donors. A multiplex PCR was run with 60 Vbeta primers and 13 Jbeta primers. Here immunoSEQ multiplex PCR was the method, and the copy in TCRdb shows in-frame clones only, minus some. The repertoire consists of under 90,000 clones, with around 75% occurring once and the leading ten covering 5.5% to 8.5%. Sequencing used PBMCs. The receptors here all came from a woman aged 35 to 49 in good health and CMV-seronegative.

This chain links TRBV12-5 with TRBJ2-1; TRBD2 might be the D (6 bases). The CDR3 runs to 15 residues. Germline CDR1 reads LGHNT; CDR2 reads FRNRAP. Trimming removed 4 bases from V and 7 bases from J, with 17 bases in between. CDR3 bases: TGTGCTAGTGGTTCGGGGACTGAAGTTTGGAATGAGCAGTTCTTC. This sequence encodes CASGSGTEVWNEQFF.

In its sample, this clone was seen a few times. The CDR3 spells CASSQDGVYQPQHF. Written as DNA, the CDR3 is TGCGCCAGCAGCCAAGACGGGGTCTATCAGCCCCAGCATTTT. This rearrangement joins TRBV4-1 to TRBJ1-5; the D is unclear. The germline V and J ends were trimmed by 0 bases and 5 bases, with 8 bases remaining between them. Germline CDR1 is MGHRA and CDR2 is YSYEKL. The CDR3 covers 14 residues.

This chain links TRBV5-8 with TRBJ2-3; 8 bases fit TRBD2. The junction had 4 bases not matched to a gene; V was cut back by 2 bases and J by 2 bases. The CDR3 consists of 15 residues. Germline CDR1 and CDR2: SGHTS and YDEGEE. CDR3 amino acids: CASSFPAGDTDTQYF. For the CDR3, the DNA is TGTGCCAGCAGCTTTCCAGCGGGAGACACAGATACGCAGTATTTT. Full variable domain (outside the CDR3, taken from reference TRBV5-8 and TRBJ2-3): EAGVTQSPTHLIKTRGQQATLRCSPISGHTSVYWYQQALGLGLQFLLWYDEGEERNRGNFPPRFSGRQFPNYSSELNVNALELEDSALYLCASSFPAGDTDTQYFGPGTRLTVL.

The CDR3 DNA sequence: TGTGCCAGCAGCCCATTCAGAGAGACCCAGTACTTC. The encoded protein is CASSPFRETQYF. The chain recombines TRBV11-2 with TRBJ2-5; unclear D gene. The V end lost 5 bases, the J end lost 4 bases, and 8 bases lay between the germline ends. Germline loops: CDR1 SGHAT, CDR2 FQNNGV. This CDR3 is 12 amino acids long. The entire variable domain, with the rest obtained from reference TRBV11-2 and TRBJ2-5, is as follows: EAGVAQSPRYKIIEKRQSVAFWCNPISGHATLYWYQQILGQGPKLLIQFQNNGVVDDSQLPKDRFSAERLKGVDSTLKIQPAKLEDSAVYLCASSPFRETQYFGPGTRLLVL.

Worth noting for this clone: Different DNA sequences within this sample yield the same CDR3. The chain combines TRBV5-1 with TRBJ1-1, with a weak D call TRBD1 (6 bases). From germline, CDR1 is SGHRS and CDR2 YFSETQ. CDR3 length: 14 residues. The V gene lost 4 bases and the J gene lost 1 base, with 11 bases spanning the gap. The CDR3 loop reads CASSNGQPNTEAFF. The CDR3 DNA reads TGCGCCAGCAGCAACGGACAGCCGAACACTGAAGCTTTCTTT.

The chain is built from TRBV2 and TRBJ2-2; weak D call: TRBD2 (5 bases). The CDR3 loop spans 14 amino acids. The germline gives CDR1 SNHLY, CDR2 FYNNEI. Trimming left V 8 bases short and J 4 bases short, with 14 bases between. CDR3 sequence: CASVLDRGTGELFF. The CDR3 nucleotides are TGTGCCAGCGTCCTCGATCGGGGCACCGGGGAGCTGTTTTTT.

J is TRBJ2-7 and V is TRBV27, with D perhaps TRBD1 (5 bases). V shed 0 bases and J shed 2 bases, with 8 bases lying between them. From germline, CDR1 is MNHEY and CDR2 SMNVEV (reference sequence). The CDR3 loop spans 14 amino acids. This chain's CDR3 is CASSLSDTTYEQYF. The CDR3 DNA reads as TGTGCCAGCAGTTTATCGGACACCACCTACGAGCAGTACTTC.

This clone showed up just a few times. V usage is TRBV5-6 and J usage is TRBJ2-7, with 7 positions matching TRBD2. Germline V gene data show CDR1 as SGHDT and CDR2 as YYEEEE. The CDR3 is 14 amino acids. V shed 3 bases, J shed 7 bases, and the junction held 10 bases outside the gene matches. The CDR3 DNA reads as TGTGCCAGCAGCTGGCCCGGGGGGACTGGGGAGCAGTACTTC. It codes for CASSWPGGTGEQYF.

This chain links TRBV19 with TRBJ2-4, with D perhaps TRBD1 (5 bases). Germline V gene sequence: CDR1 LNHDA, CDR2 SQIVND (reference sequence). The CDR3 runs 13 residues. Trimming removed 0 bases from V and 5 bases from J, with 5 bases in between. The CDR3 here is CASSIETENIQYF. Here the CDR3 DNA reads TGTGCCAGTAGTATAGAGACAGAAAACATTCAGTACTTC.

The rearrangement joins TRBV7-7 to TRBJ2-2, with 8 bases aligning to TRBD1. The CDR3 spans 16 residues. Germline CDR1 reads SSHAT; CDR2 reads FNYEAQ (reference sequence). The J segment lost 3 bases and the V segment lost 5 bases, leaving 8 bases of the junction unmatched. The CDR3 protein is CASSGGQQGDTGELFF. The CDR3 DNA follows: TGTGCCAGCAGCGGAGGGCAACAGGGGGACACCGGGGAGCTGTTTTTT.

This rearrangement joins TRBV2 to TRBJ2-1; tentatively, D is TRBD2 (5 bases). Trimming removed 6 bases at V and 0 bases at J, with 6 bases between. CDR1 and CDR2 (germline): SNHLY, FYNNEI. This CDR3 is 13 amino acids long. The CDR3 nucleotides are TGTGCCAGCAGGGGGAGCTCCTACAATGAGCAGTTCTTC. It codes for CASRGSSYNEQFF. The variable domain in full, completed from reference TRBV2 and TRBJ2-1, reads EPEVTQTPSHQVTQMGQEVILRCVPISNHLYFYWYRQILGQKVEFLVSFYNNEISEKSEIFDDQFSVERPDGSNFTLKIRSTKLEDSAMYFCASRGSSYNEQFFGPGTRLTVL.

The chain employs TRBV9 and TRBJ2-7; the match to TRBD1 covers 9 bases. Germline lookup yields CDR1 SGDLS and CDR2 YYNGEE. The CDR3 runs to 16 residues. Trimming cost V 4 bases and J 4 bases; bases outside gene matches: 12. The CDR3 sequence: CASSPVGDRVWYEQYF. CDR3 sequence (DNA): TGTGCCAGCAGCCCAGTAGGGGACAGGGTCTGGTACGAGCAGTACTTC.

The chain has TRBV19 and TRBJ1-6; maybe TRBD1 (6 bases). V dropped 5 bases and J dropped 6 bases, with 8 bases sitting between them. Germline CDR1 LNHDA, CDR2 SQIVND (reference sequence). This CDR3 spans 13 amino acids. This CDR3 reads CASSPRGNSPLHF. As DNA, the CDR3 is TGTGCCAGTAGTCCCAGGGGTAATTCACCCCTCCACTTT. Complete variable domain (other parts from reference TRBV19 and TRBJ1-6): DGGITQSPKYLFRKEGQNVTLSCEQNLNHDAMYWYRQDPGQGLRLIYYSQIVNDFQKGDIAEGYSVSREKKESFPLTVTSAQKNPTAFYLCASSPRGNSPLHFGNGTRLTVT.

The rearrangement joins TRBV11-2 to TRBJ2-5; D not resolved. The CDR3 runs 16 residues. V was cut by 3 bases and J by 1 base, with 15 bases left in between. Germline V lookup: CDR1 SGHAT, CDR2 FQNNGV. The CDR3 DNA sequence: TGTGCCAGCAGCTTTTCGTCCGTACTTCTCCAAGAGACCCAGTACTTC. Its translation is CASSFSSVLLQETQYF.

V and J are TRBV30 and TRBJ2-2; no clear D. The germline V gene encodes CDR1 GTSNPN and CDR2 SVGIG (reference sequence). This CDR3 has 15 amino acids. The V gene lost 4 bases and the J gene lost 3 bases, with 15 bases spanning the gap. The CDR3 bases are TGTGCCTGGACTGGTCCCGCGTCGTACACCGGGGAGCTGTTTTTT. Translating it yields CAWTGPASYTGELFF.

This clone has just a few counts. The rearrangement uses TRBV10-1 and TRBJ2-5, with TRBD2 identical over 8 bases. The CDR3 loop spans 18 amino acids. Per germline, CDR1 WNHNN and CDR2 SYGVQD (reference sequence). V dropped 3 bases and J dropped 2; count of bases not matched to a gene: 14. The CDR3 loop is CASSESLAGPGSQETQYF. The CDR3 DNA sequence: TGCGCCAGCAGTGAAAGTCTAGCGGGCCCGGGATCACAAGAGACCCAGTACTTC.

The rearrangement links TRBV28 to TRBJ2-2; the D gene is possibly TRBD1 (5 bases). Germline CDR1 and CDR2: MDHEN and SYDVKM. Deletions cut 6 bases from V and 5 bases from J, with 16 bases between. The CDR3 consists of 15 residues. The CDR3 DNA reads as TGTGCCAGCAGAGGGGCAGGGAAGGGGACCGGGGAGCTGTTTTTT. Its translation: CASRGAGKGTGELFF.

This chain connects TRBV18 to TRBJ2-7, with 12 bases aligning to TRBD1. CDR3 length: 13 amino acids. Trimming removed 6 bases from V and 9 bases from J; junction bases left unmatched: 6. The germline gives CDR1 KGHSH, CDR2 LQKENI. In DNA, the CDR3 is TGTGCCAGCTCTGCGGGGGACAGGGGGCTGCAGTACTTC. This gives the protein CASSAGDRGLQYF.